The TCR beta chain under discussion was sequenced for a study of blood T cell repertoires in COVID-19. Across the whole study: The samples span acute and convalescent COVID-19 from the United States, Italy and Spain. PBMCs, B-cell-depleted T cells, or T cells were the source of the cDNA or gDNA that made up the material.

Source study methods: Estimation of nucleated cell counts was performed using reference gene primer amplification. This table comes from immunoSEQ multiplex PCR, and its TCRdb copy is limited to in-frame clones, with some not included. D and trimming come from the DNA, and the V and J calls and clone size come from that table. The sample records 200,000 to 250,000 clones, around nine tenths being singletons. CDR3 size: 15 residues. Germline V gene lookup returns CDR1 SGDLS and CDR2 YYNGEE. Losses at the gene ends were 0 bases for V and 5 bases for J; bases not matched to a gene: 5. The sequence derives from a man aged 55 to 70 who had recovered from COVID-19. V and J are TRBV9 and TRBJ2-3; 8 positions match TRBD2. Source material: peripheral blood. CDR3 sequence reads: CASSVELAGRDTQYF. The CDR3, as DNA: TGTGCCAGCAGCGTAGAGTTAGCGGGAAGAGATACGCAGTATTTT.